A single sample gave rise to the 27 T cell receptor beta chains below, sequenced in a study of cytotoxic CD8 clonotypes in ibrutinib-treated CLL (dated by TCRdb to the early 2020s). The library was prepared using the immunoSEQ multiplex PCR assay. Entries here come from immuneACCESS through TCRdb and include only in-frame sequences with V and J called. Some clones fail to appear in such tables; in the studies checked, an unresolved V gene covers under half of the shortfall, and the cause of the remainder is unknown. The sample profile shows a few hundred thousand clones; over 60% of them were found once. The ten largest clones add up to around 6.6% of the sample. Sequencing used PBMCs, obtained after 36 months of ibrutinib treatment. These receptors came from a human donor with chronic lymphocytic leukemia.

The rearrangement links TRBV27 to TRBJ1-4; 7 nucleotides match TRBD1. V lost 4 bases, J lost 6 bases, and 8 bases stayed unmatched. The CDR3 contains 15 residues. Looked up from germline, CDR1 is MNHEY and CDR2 is SMNVEV (reference sequence). In DNA, the CDR3 is TGTGCCAGCAGTTCAGGGGGGCAGACGTATGAAAAACTGTTTTTT. Amino acids: CASSSGGQTYEKLFF.

The chain has TRBV9 and TRBJ2-2; 11 nucleotides align to TRBD1. The CDR3 contains 17 residues. Germline lookup yields CDR1 SGDLS and CDR2 YYNGEE. The J segment lost 3 bases and the V segment lost 0 bases, leaving 4 bases of the junction unmatched. The CDR3: CASSVGTGGADTGELFF. The DNA of the CDR3 is TGTGCCAGCAGCGTAGGGACAGGGGGCGCGGACACCGGGGAGCTGTTTTTT.

This chain connects TRBV29-1 to TRBJ2-3, with a possible D match to TRBD1 (6 bases). The CDR3 covers 12 residues. Germline loops: CDR1 SQVTM, CDR2 ANQGSEA. V was pared by 6 bases and J by 2 bases, with 9 bases between. The CDR3 loop is CSVGQNTDTQYF. The CDR3 DNA is TGCAGCGTCGGACAGAACACAGATACGCAGTATTTT.

This clone was recorded a few times. This chain joins TRBV28 and TRBJ1-2; the match to TRBD1 covers 8 bases. Germline CDR1 MDHEN, CDR2 SYDVKM. This CDR3 is 13 amino acids long. The V segment lost 6 bases and the J segment 4 bases; nucleotides outside the gene matches: 4. CDR3 sequence: CASSSTGAYGYTF. The CDR3 bases are TGTGCCAGCAGCTCGACAGGGGCCTATGGCTACACCTTC.

This chain links TRBV28 with TRBJ2-7; TRBD2 matches at 9 bases. V trimming: 6 bases; J trimming: 0 bases; junction bases outside the gene matches: 15. CDR1 MDHEN and CDR2 SYDVKM come from the germline V gene. This CDR3 is built from 18 residues. CDR3 in amino acids: CASSLRPRLADSSYEQYF. The CDR3 bases are TGTGCCAGCAGCCTTCGCCCCCGACTAGCGGATAGCTCCTACGAGCAGTACTTC.

The rearrangement uses TRBV29-1 and TRBJ2-7, with D perhaps being TRBD1 or TRBD2 (6 bases each). The germline V gene has CDR1 SQVTM and CDR2 ANQGSEA. CDR3 length: 15 residues. Deletions cut 1 base from V and 3 bases from J, with 16 bases between. The CDR3 loop reads CSVEGRGLGHYEQYF. Here the CDR3 DNA reads TGCAGCGTTGAAGGACGGGGGCTGGGTCACTACGAGCAGTACTTC.

V and J are TRBV19 and TRBJ2-2, with D tentatively TRBD1 (6 bases). The CDR3 has 14 residues. Per the germline V gene, CDR1 is LNHDA and CDR2 is SQIVND (reference sequence). The V end was cut by 5 bases, the J end by 1 base, with 8 bases between. The CDR3 spells CASSQTGNTGELFF. The CDR3 DNA is TGTGCCAGTAGTCAGACAGGGAACACCGGGGAGCTGTTTTTT.

The rearrangement links TRBV2 to TRBJ2-7, with 8 nucleotides matching TRBD1. The germline V gene encodes CDR1 SNHLY and CDR2 FYNNEI. This CDR3 has 15 amino acids. The V segment lost 6 bases and the J segment 3 bases; nucleotides outside the gene matches: 10. CDR3 in DNA: TGTGCCAGCAGCCGGGACAGGTATGGGCTCTACGAGCAGTACTTC. Translating gives CASSRDRYGLYEQYF.

The rearrangement links TRBV12-5 to TRBJ1-1; no clear D gene. The V end was cut by 5 bases, the J end by 4 bases, with 14 bases between. Germline CDR1 and CDR2: LGHNT and FRNRAP. This CDR3 contains 14 residues. Here the CDR3 reads CASGPVAHRTEAFF. The CDR3 DNA sequence: TGTGCTAGTGGTCCCGTAGCCCATCGCACTGAAGCTTTCTTT.

The gene calls are TRBV15 and TRBJ1-1; 7 nucleotides line up with TRBD1. Germline loops: CDR1 LNHNV, CDR2 YYDKDF (reference sequence). The CDR3 contains 15 residues. Unmatched junction bases numbered 5, after V lost 4 bases and J lost 0 bases. DNA for the CDR3: TGTGCCACCAGCAACTCCGGGACAGTGAACACTGAAGCTTTCTTT. Protein sequence: CATSNSGTVNTEAFF.

V usage is TRBV9 and J usage is TRBJ2-4; 7 bases are shared with TRBD1. The germline V gene has CDR1 SGDLS and CDR2 YYNGEE. This CDR3 is built from 18 residues. V was clipped by 0 bases and J by 4 bases; unmatched bases: 13. The CDR3, as DNA: TGTGCCAGCAGCGTAGTTCCTTCCATAGGGACAGAGAAAAACATTCAGTACTTC. It encodes CASSVVPSIGTEKNIQYF. The whole variable domain, remainder taken from reference TRBV9 and TRBJ2-4, is DSGVTQTPKHLITATGQRVTLRCSPRSGDLSVYWYQQSLDQGLQFLIQYYNGEERAKGNILERFSAQQFPDLHSELNLSSLELGDSALYFCASSVVPSIGTEKNIQYFGAGTRLSVL.

V usage is TRBV2 and J usage is TRBJ2-3; 9 positions agree with TRBD2. Germline loops: CDR1 SNHLY, CDR2 FYNNEI. J gave up 6 bases and V 6 bases, and 4 bases lay outside the gene matches. This CDR3 has 13 amino acids. The CDR3 loop is CASRSTSGDTQYF. CDR3 nucleotide sequence: TGTGCCAGCAGATCTACTAGCGGGGATACGCAGTATTTT.

The genes are TRBV6-5 and TRBJ2-1; 7 nucleotides align to TRBD1. Trimming took 4 bases from V and 1 from J; bases not matched to a gene: 4. The CDR3 runs 15 residues. Per the germline V gene, CDR1 is MNHEY and CDR2 is SVGAGI. CDR3 coding DNA: TGTGCCAGCAGTTCCCTGGACAGGTCCTACAATGAGCAGTTCTTC. It encodes CASSSLDRSYNEQFF.

CDR3 in amino acids: CASSQEPGKSYEQYF. CDR3 DNA sequence: TGTGCCAGCAGCCAAGAACCAGGGAAATCCTACGAGCAGTACTTC. The chain carries TRBV4-2 and TRBJ2-7; a possible D gene is TRBD1 (5 bases). The CDR3 contains 15 residues. Germline loops: CDR1 LGHNA, CDR2 YNFKEQ. With 0 bases removed from V and 1 base from J, the gap between germline ends came to 10 bases.

The gene calls are TRBV7-6 and TRBJ1-5; D not certain. Trimming stripped 5 bases from V and 2 bases from J, with 13 bases between. Germline CDR1 and CDR2: SGHVS and FNYEAQ. CDR3 length equals 15 residues. CDR3 in DNA: TGTGCCAGCAGCCCGTCTAGGGCCCGCAATCAGCCCCAGCATTTT. It translates to CASSPSRARNQPQHF.

The V gene is TRBV7-9, the J gene TRBJ2-2, with 7 bases that match TRBD2. The CDR3 is made up of 17 amino acids. Germline assignment: CDR1 SEHNR and CDR2 FQNEAQ (reference sequence). After removal of 5 bases from V and 0 bases from J, the junction contained 9 bases not matched to a gene. CDR3 region: CASSLRGGLANTGELFF. The CDR3, as DNA: TGTGCCAGCAGCCTTAGAGGCGGACTAGCGAACACCGGGGAGCTGTTTTTT.

This clone was seen a handful of times. The chain uses TRBV18 and TRBJ1-1; possible D gene TRBD1, 6 bases. From germline, CDR1 is KGHSH and CDR2 LQKENI. The CDR3 extends over 14 amino acids. Trimming cost V 4 bases and J 5 bases, with 14 bases left between them. CDR3 coding DNA: TGTGCCAGCTCACTACAACAGGGAAGAACTGAAGCTTTCTTT. Amino acid sequence: CASSLQQGRTEAFF. Combining the CDR3 with reference TRBV18 and TRBJ1-1 gives the whole variable domain NAGVMQNPRHLVRRRGQEARLRCSPMKGHSHVYWYRQLPEEGLKFMVYLQKENIIDESGMPKERFSAEFPKEGPSILRIQQVVRGDSAAYFCASSLQQGRTEAFFGQGTRLTVV.

The table lists this clone with a few counts. This rearrangement joins TRBV2 to TRBJ1-3, with D hard to call. Germline CDR1 reads SNHLY; CDR2 reads FYNNEI. The CDR3 extends over 15 amino acids. With 3 bases removed from V and 4 bases from J, the gap between germline ends came to 13 bases. The CDR3, as DNA: TGTGCCAGCAGTGATCCTTTAGAGTTCGGAAACACCATATATTTT. This sequence encodes CASSDPLEFGNTIYF.

This clone was recorded once. The rearrangement uses TRBV7-3 and TRBJ2-1; TRBD2 agrees at 10 bases. The germline V gene encodes CDR1 SGHTA and CDR2 FQGTGA. The CDR3 has 16 amino acids. Losses at the gene ends were 2 bases for V and 2 bases for J; bases not matched to a gene: 3. CDR3 coding DNA: TGTGCCAGCAGCTTACGTCTAGCGGGGGCCTACAATGAGCAGTTCTTC. Encoded protein: CASSLRLAGAYNEQFF.

The chain recombines TRBV7-8 with TRBJ2-2; no clear D. Germline assignment: CDR1 SGHVS and CDR2 FQNEAQ. This CDR3 is 14 amino acids long. Trimming removed 3 bases from V and 1 base from J, with 6 bases in between. The CDR3 DNA follows: TGTGCCAGCAGCTTCGACTTGAACACCGGGGAGCTGTTTTTT. Protein product: CASSFDLNTGELFF. Looking up the rest from reference TRBV7-8 and TRBJ2-2 gives the full variable domain: GAGVSQSPRYKVAKRGQDVALRCDPISGHVSLFWYQQALGQGPEFLTYFQNEAQLDKSGLPSDRFFAERPEGSVSTLKIQRTQQEDSAVYLCASSFDLNTGELFFGEGSRLTVL.

CDR3 sequence (DNA): TGTGCCAGCAGCCTTATCCGAGGAAAAGAAGCTTTCTTT. Protein sequence: CASSLIRGKEAFF. The chain links TRBV11-2 to TRBJ1-1, with D hard to call. The germline gives CDR1 SGHAT, CDR2 FQNNGV. V gave up 5 bases and J gave up 8 bases, with 15 bases separating them. The CDR3 spans 13 residues.

The chain employs TRBV4-2 and TRBJ2-7; the match to TRBD2 covers 8 bases. This CDR3 is built from 14 residues. V was clipped by 3 bases and J by 4 bases; unmatched bases: 5. Germline CDR1 reads LGHNA; CDR2 reads YNFKEQ. The CDR3 spells CASSQTLADYEQYF. The CDR3 DNA sequence: TGTGCCAGCAGCCAGACACTAGCGGATTACGAGCAGTACTTC.

This chain connects TRBV7-6 to TRBJ2-4; 9 nucleotides line up with TRBD1. The V segment lost 5 bases and the J segment 2 bases; nucleotides outside the gene matches: 16. The V gene's germline CDR1 is SGHVS and CDR2 FNYEAQ. CDR3 size: 19 residues. The CDR3 region is CASSLWGQGPFLSKNIQYF. The DNA of the CDR3 is TGTGCCAGCAGCCTCTGGGGACAGGGTCCTTTTTTGTCCAAAAACATTCAGTACTTC.

The V call is TRBV9, the J call TRBJ2-1; D is unresolved. Trimming cost V 4 bases and J 1 base, with 12 bases left between them. This CDR3 spans 15 amino acids. Germline CDR1 and CDR2: SGDLS and YYNGEE. The CDR3 sequence: CASSPYPGSYNEQFF. The CDR3 DNA is TGTGCCAGCAGCCCCTATCCTGGATCCTACAATGAGCAGTTCTTC. Combining the CDR3 with reference TRBV9 and TRBJ2-1 gives the whole variable domain DSGVTQTPKHLITATGQRVTLRCSPRSGDLSVYWYQQSLDQGLQFLIQYYNGEERAKGNILERFSAQQFPDLHSELNLSSLELGDSALYFCASSPYPGSYNEQFFGPGTRLTVL.

The rearrangement links TRBV27 to TRBJ1-1, with TRBD1 matching 7 bases. J gave up 1 base and V 6 bases, and 2 bases lay outside the gene matches. This CDR3 is 13 amino acids long. Germline loops: CDR1 MNHEY, CDR2 SMNVEV (reference sequence). CDR3 residues: CASSRTGNTEAFF. The CDR3 coding sequence is TGTGCCAGCAGCCGGACAGGGAACACTGAAGCTTTCTTT.

This clone has just a few counts. The gene calls are TRBV11-2 and TRBJ2-5; no firm D call. Germline values: CDR1 SGHAT, CDR2 FQNNGV. The CDR3 covers 11 residues. The V end was cut by 5 bases, the J end by 8 bases, with 9 bases between. The CDR3, as DNA: TGTGCCAGCAGCCTGTCGGTAACCCAGTACTTC. It encodes CASSLSVTQYF. Full variable domain (missing parts from reference TRBV11-2 and TRBJ2-5): EAGVAQSPRYKIIEKRQSVAFWCNPISGHATLYWYQQILGQGPKLLIQFQNNGVVDDSQLPKDRFSAERLKGVDSTLKIQPAKLEDSAVYLCASSLSVTQYFGPGTRLLVL.

This clone turned up a few times. This sequence joins TRBV5-1 and TRBJ2-7; possibly TRBD1 for D (6 bases). Trimming removed 4 bases from V and 3 bases from J, with 11 bases in between. Germline lookup yields CDR1 SGHRS and CDR2 YFSETQ. The CDR3 has 13 amino acids. CDR3 nucleotides: TGCGCCAGCAGCCGGGGACACAACTACGAGCAGTACTTC. Encoded protein: CASSRGHNYEQYF.